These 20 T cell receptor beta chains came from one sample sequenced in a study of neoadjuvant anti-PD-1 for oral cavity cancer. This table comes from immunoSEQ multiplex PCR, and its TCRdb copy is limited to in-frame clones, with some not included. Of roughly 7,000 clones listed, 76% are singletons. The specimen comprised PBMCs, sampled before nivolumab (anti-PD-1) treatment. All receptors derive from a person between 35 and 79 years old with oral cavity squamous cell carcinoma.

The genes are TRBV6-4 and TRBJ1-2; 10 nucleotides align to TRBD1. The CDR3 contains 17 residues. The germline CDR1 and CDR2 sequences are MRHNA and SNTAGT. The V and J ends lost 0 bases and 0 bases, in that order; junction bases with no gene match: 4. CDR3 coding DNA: TGTGCCAGCAGTGACTCAAGACAGGGGGCACCTAACTATGGCTACACCTTC. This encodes CASSDSRQGAPNYGYTF.

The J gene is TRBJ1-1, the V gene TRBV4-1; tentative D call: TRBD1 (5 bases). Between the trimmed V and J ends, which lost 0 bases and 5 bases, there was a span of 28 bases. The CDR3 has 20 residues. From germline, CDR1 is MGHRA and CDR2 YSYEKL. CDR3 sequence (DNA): TGCGCCAGCAGCCAAGAAAGTGAACAGCCGGGGGTTCCGGCGGGTACTGAAGCTTTCTTT. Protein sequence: CASSQESEQPGVPAGTEAFF.

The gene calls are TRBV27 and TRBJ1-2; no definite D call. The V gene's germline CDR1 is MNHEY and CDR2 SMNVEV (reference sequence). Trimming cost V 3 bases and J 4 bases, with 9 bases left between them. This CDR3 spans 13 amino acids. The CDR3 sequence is CASSFGLSYGYTF. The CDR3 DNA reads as TGTGCCAGCAGTTTCGGACTCTCCTATGGCTACACCTTC.

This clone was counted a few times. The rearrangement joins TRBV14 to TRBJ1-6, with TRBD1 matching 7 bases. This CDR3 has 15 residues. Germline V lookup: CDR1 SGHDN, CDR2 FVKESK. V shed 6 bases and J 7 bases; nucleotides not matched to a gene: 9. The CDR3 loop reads CASRQRDSGNSPLHF. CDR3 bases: TGTGCCAGCAGGCAGCGGGACAGCGGAAATTCACCCCTCCACTTT.

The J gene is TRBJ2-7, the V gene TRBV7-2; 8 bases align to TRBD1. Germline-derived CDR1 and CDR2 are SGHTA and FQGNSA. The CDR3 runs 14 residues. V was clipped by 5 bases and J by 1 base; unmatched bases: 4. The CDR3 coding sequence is TGTGCCAGCAGCGAGGGACAGGCGTCCTACGAGCAGTACTTC. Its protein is CASSEGQASYEQYF.

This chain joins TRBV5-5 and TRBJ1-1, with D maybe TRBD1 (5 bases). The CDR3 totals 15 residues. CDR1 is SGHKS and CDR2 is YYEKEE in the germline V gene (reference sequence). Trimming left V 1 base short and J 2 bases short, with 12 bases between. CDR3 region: CASSLFGAINTEAFF. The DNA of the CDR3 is TGTGCCAGCAGCTTGTTTGGGGCCATTAACACTGAAGCTTTCTTT.

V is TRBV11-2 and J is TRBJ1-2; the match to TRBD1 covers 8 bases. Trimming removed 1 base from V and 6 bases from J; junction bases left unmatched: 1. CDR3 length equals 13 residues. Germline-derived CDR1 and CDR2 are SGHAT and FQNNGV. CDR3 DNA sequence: TGTGCCAGCAGCTTAGCAGGGGGCGATGGCTACACCTTC. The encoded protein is CASSLAGGDGYTF.

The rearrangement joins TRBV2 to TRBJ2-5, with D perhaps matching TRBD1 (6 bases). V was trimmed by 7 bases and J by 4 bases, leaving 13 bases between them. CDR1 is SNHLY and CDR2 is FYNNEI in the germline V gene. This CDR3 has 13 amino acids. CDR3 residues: CASTPGVIETQYF. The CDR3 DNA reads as TGTGCCAGCACCCCAGGGGTGATAGAGACCCAGTACTTC.

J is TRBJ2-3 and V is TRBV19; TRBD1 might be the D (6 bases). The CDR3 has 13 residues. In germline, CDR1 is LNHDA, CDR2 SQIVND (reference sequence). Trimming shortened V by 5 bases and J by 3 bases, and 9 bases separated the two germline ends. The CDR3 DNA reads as TGTGCCAGTAGTCCAGGACAGACAGATACGCAGTATTTT. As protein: CASSPGQTDTQYF.

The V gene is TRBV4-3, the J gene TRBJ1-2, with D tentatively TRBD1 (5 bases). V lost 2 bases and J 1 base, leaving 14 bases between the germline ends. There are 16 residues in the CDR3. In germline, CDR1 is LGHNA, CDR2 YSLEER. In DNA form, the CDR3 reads TGCGCCAGCAGCCAAAGGGCAGGGTGGGATAACTATGGCTACACCTTC. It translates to CASSQRAGWDNYGYTF.

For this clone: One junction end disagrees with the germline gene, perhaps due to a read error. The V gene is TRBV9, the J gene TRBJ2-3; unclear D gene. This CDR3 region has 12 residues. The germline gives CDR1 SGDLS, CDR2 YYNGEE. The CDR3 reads CASSVDTNTQYF. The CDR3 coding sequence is TGTGCCAGCAGCGTAGACACAAATACGCAGTATTTT.

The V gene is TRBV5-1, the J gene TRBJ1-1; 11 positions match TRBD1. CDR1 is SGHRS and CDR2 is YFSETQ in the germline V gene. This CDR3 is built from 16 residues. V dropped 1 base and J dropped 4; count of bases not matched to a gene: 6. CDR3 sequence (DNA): TGCGCCAGCAGCTTGATGGACAGGGGGCAAGGCACTGAAGCTTTCTTT. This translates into CASSLMDRGQGTEAFF.

The CDR3 bases are TGTGCCAGCAGCACGTGGGGACAGGGGACTGGGGCCAACGTCCTGACTTTC. The encoded protein is CASSTWGQGTGANVLTF. The chain employs TRBV11-1 and TRBJ2-6; the match to TRBD1 covers 10 bases. The CDR3 contains 17 residues. CDR1 is SGHAT, CDR2 FQDESV, per germline (reference sequence). The junction had 6 bases not matched to a gene; V was cut back by 5 bases and J by 2 bases. Using reference TRBV11-1 and TRBJ2-6 for the parts outside the CDR3, the full variable domain is EAEVAQSPRYKITEKSQAVAFWCDPISGHATLYWYRQILGQGPELLVQFQDESVVDDSQLPKDRFSAERLKGVDSTLKIQPAELGDSAMYLCASSTWGQGTGANVLTFGAGSRLTVL.

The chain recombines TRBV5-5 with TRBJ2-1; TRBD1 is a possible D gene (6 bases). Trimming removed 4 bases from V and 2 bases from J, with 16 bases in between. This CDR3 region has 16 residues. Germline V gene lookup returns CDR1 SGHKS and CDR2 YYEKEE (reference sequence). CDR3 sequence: CASSRSTGRAYNEQFF. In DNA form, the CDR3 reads TGTGCCAGCAGCCGCAGTACAGGGCGCGCCTACAATGAGCAGTTCTTC.

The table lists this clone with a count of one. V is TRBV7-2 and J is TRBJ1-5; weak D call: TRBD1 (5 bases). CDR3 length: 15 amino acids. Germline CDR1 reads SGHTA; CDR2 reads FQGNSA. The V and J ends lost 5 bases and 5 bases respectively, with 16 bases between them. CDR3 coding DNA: TGTGCCAGCAGCCCCACCGGAGGGGAGCATCAGCCCCAGCATTTT. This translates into CASSPTGGEHQPQHF.

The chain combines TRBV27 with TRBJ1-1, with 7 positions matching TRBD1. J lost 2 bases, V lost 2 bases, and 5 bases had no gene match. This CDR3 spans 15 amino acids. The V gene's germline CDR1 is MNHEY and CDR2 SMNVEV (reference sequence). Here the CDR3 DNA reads TGTGCCAGCAGTTTAAAGGGGGCGGGAAACACTGAAGCTTTCTTT. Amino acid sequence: CASSLKGAGNTEAFF.

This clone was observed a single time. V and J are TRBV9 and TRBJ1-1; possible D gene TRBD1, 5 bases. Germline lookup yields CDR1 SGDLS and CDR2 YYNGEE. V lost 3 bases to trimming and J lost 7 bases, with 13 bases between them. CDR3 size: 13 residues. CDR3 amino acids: CASSERGRGEAFF. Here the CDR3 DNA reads TGTGCCAGCAGCGAAAGGGGACGCGGTGAAGCTTTCTTT.

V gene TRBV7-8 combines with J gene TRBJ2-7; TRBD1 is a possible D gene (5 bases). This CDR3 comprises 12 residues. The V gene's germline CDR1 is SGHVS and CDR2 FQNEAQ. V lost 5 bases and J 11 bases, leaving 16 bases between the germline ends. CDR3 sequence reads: CASSPQGSSEYF. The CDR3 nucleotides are TGTGCCAGCAGCCCCCAGGGTAGTTCCGAGTACTTC.

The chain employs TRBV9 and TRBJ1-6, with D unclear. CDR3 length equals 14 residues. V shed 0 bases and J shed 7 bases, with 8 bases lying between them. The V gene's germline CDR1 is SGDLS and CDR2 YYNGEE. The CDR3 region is CASSVATDNSPLHF. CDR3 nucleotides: TGTGCCAGCAGCGTAGCTACGGACAATTCACCCCTCCACTTT.

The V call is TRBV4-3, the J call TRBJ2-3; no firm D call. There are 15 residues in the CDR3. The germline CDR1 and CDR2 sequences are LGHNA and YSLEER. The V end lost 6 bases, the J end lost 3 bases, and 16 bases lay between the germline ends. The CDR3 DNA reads TGCGCCAGCAGTAGGCGGCTGCTGACAACAGATACGCAGTATTTT. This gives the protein CASSRRLLTTDTQYF.